The rows below give T cell receptor beta chains drawn from one sample of a study of blood T cell repertoires in COVID-19. Profiled with immunoSEQ multiplex PCR; TCRdb holds only in-frame clones, not every one. The sample yields hundreds of thousands of clones, approximately 88% seen once. The source material was peripheral blood. The receptors stem from a woman aged 50 to 60 with COVID-19, enrolled during active disease. Both conserved end residues are part of each CDR3. The order of the fields is clone size, V gene, D gene, J gene, CDR3 protein, CDR3 DNA. D genes are given only for firm matches. Clone size is shown for a subset of rows, as once, few, many or a class of expanded clone.

few	TRBV6-1	-	TRBJ1-1	CASSDRDTEAFF	TGTGCCAGCAGTGACCGGGATACTGAAGCTTTCTTT
few	TRBV6-1	-	TRBJ1-1	CASSDRGETEAFF	TGTGCCAGCAGTGACAGGGGAGAGACTGAAGCTTTCTTT
-	TRBV5-1	-	TRBJ2-3	CASSLDGTMTDTQYF	TGCGCCAGCAGCTTGGACGGGACAATGACAGATACGCAGTATTTT
-	TRBV2	-	TRBJ1-2	CASSEVGTRYGYTF	TGTGCCAGCAGTGAAGTAGGGACACGCTATGGCTACACCTTC
-	TRBV3-1/TRBV3-2	TRBD2	TRBJ2-5	CASRHTSGGLQETQYF	TGTGCCAGCAGACACACTAGCGGGGGCCTCCAAGAGACCCAGTACTTC
-	TRBV9	TRBD2	TRBJ2-2	CASSALSGVNTGELFF	TGTGCCAGCAGCGCCCTTAGCGGGGTTAACACCGGGGAGCTGTTTTTT
-	TRBV7-9	-	TRBJ2-4	CASSLLGPKNIQYF	TGTGCCAGCAGCTTATTGGGGCCCAAAAACATTCAGTACTTC
-	TRBV2	TRBD1	TRBJ1-1	CASSSQGLNTEAFF	TGTGCCAGCAGCTCACAGGGGTTGAACACTGAAGCTTTCTTT
once	TRBV28	TRBD1	TRBJ2-7	CASHGGTGGDEQYF	TGTGCCAGCCACGGGGGGACAGGGGGTGACGAGCAGTACTTC
-	TRBV5-1	-	TRBJ1-5	CASSLVGATWEPQHF	TGCGCCAGCAGCTTGGTGGGGGCTACATGGGAGCCCCAGCATTTT
-	TRBV6-5	TRBD2	TRBJ2-3	CATRGLAVSTDTQYF	TGTGCCACCAGGGGACTAGCGGTTAGCACAGATACGCAGTATTTT
-	TRBV27	-	TRBJ1-5	CASSLSGGAGQPQHF	TGTGCCAGCAGTTTATCAGGGGGGGCCGGGCAGCCCCAGCATTTT
few	TRBV27	-	TRBJ1-5	CASSLDTDQPQHF	TGTGCCAGCAGTTTAGACACCGATCAGCCCCAGCATTTT
-	TRBV5-1	-	TRBJ2-3	CASSLTKTTGGGADTQYF	TGCGCCAGCAGCTTGACCAAGACGACAGGAGGTGGGGCAGATACGCAGTATTTT
-	TRBV9	-	TRBJ2-1	CASSKWPQGADEQFF	TGTGCCAGCAGCAAATGGCCCCAGGGTGCGGATGAGCAGTTCTTC
-	TRBV27	-	TRBJ2-7	CASRKGVVDEQYF	TGTGCCAGCAGAAAGGGGGTCGTCGACGAGCAGTACTTC
-	TRBV5-1	TRBD1	TRBJ1-2	CASSSGQGGAPYGYTF	TGCGCCAGCAGCTCCGGACAGGGAGGGGCCCCCTATGGCTACACCTTC
-	TRBV30	TRBD2	TRBJ2-1	CAWSAAGGTRRTNEQFF	TGTGCCTGGAGTGCCGCCGGTGGGACTAGGAGGACGAATGAGCAGTTCTTC
-	TRBV12-3/TRBV12-4	-	TRBJ1-2	CAILRGNGYTF	TGTGCCATCCTCCGAGGGAATGGCTACACCTTC
-	TRBV18	TRBD1	TRBJ1-2	CASSPGTGGGYYGYTF	TGTGCCAGCTCACCTGGGACAGGGGGCGGTTACTATGGCTACACCTTC
few	TRBV5-1	-	TRBJ1-1	CASSSTGFYSEAFF	TGCGCCAGCAGCTCTACAGGGTTTTACAGTGAAGCTTTCTTT
-	TRBV28	TRBD1	TRBJ1-1	CASSPGTGMNTEAFF	TGTGCCAGCAGCCCCGGGACAGGGATGAACACTGAAGCTTTCTTT
-	TRBV2	-	TRBJ1-3	CASTKGDRLNTIYF	TGTGCCAGCACCAAGGGGGACCGGCTAAACACCATATATTTT
-	TRBV19	TRBD1	TRBJ1-1	CASSIEGTGMNTEAFF	TGTGCCAGTAGTATAGAAGGGACAGGCATGAACACTGAAGCTTTCTTT
-	TRBV28	-	TRBJ1-6	CASNPTRGISPLHF	TGTGCCAGCAATCCTACGAGGGGGATTTCACCCCTCCACTTT
-	TRBV7-9	-	TRBJ1-5	CASSPDSNQPQHF	TGTGCCAGCAGCCCAGATAGCAATCAGCCCCAGCATTTT
-	TRBV3-1/TRBV3-2	-	TRBJ2-4	CASSLTAAENIQYF	TGTGCCAGCAGCTTAACGGCGGCCGAGAACATTCAGTACTTC
-	TRBV2	-	TRBJ1-5	CASSEEAASNQPQHF	TGTGCCAGCAGTGAAGAGGCGGCTAGCAATCAGCCCCAGCATTTT
once	TRBV2	-	TRBJ2-2	CASSAGTGELFF	TGTGCCAGCAGTGCGGGCACCGGGGAGCTGTTTTTT
-	TRBV3-1/TRBV3-2	-	TRBJ2-6	CASSQDMSGANVLTF	TGTGCCAGCAGCCAAGATATGTCTGGGGCCAACGTCCTGACTTTC
-	TRBV30	-	TRBJ1-5	CAWSPPETGSQHF	TGTGCCTGGAGTCCTCCCGAGACGGGATCCCAGCATTTT
-	TRBV11-2	-	TRBJ2-1	CASSPQGLHEQFF	TGTGCCAGCAGCCCTCAGGGGTTGCATGAGCAGTTCTTC
-	TRBV15	-	TRBJ2-2	CATSRERQINTGELFF	TGTGCCACCAGCAGAGAGAGACAGATTAACACCGGGGAGCTGTTTTTT
-	TRBV5-1	TRBD1	TRBJ2-5	CASSSGTGGHGETQYF	TGCGCCAGCAGCAGCGGGACAGGGGGCCATGGTGAGACCCAGTACTTC
-	TRBV5-1	-	TRBJ1-2	CASSHSPGGALPGYTF	TGCGCCAGCAGCCATTCACCGGGGGGCGCGTTACCAGGCTACACCTTC
-	TRBV19	TRBD1	TRBJ1-1	CASRHLGQGTKNTEAFF	TGTGCCAGTAGGCACCTTGGACAGGGGACTAAGAACACTGAAGCTTTCTTT
once	TRBV5-4	-	TRBJ1-6	CASTRGAVGSPLHF	TGTGCCAGCACCCGGGGGGCTGTAGGTTCACCCCTCCACTTT
-	TRBV6-5	-	TRBJ1-2	CASSSPTFYGYTF	TGTGCCAGCAGCTCACCTACTTTCTATGGCTACACCTTC
-	TRBV30	-	TRBJ1-5	CAWREGPNQPQHF	TGTGCCTGGAGAGAGGGCCCCAATCAGCCCCAGCATTTT
-	TRBV9	-	TRBJ1-1	CASSVAGVNTEAFF	TGTGCCAGCAGCGTTGCAGGGGTGAACACTGAAGCTTTCTTT
-	TRBV10-3	TRBD1	TRBJ1-1	CAITPGQGAFEAFF	TGTGCCATCACCCCAGGACAGGGGGCCTTTGAAGCTTTCTTT
-	TRBV11-2	-	TRBJ1-1	CASSPFGTEAFF	TGTGCCAGCAGCCCCTTCGGGACTGAAGCTTTCTTT
-	TRBV6-5	-	TRBJ1-2	CASMGGNYGYTF	TGTGCCAGCATGGGAGGGAACTATGGCTACACCTTC
-	TRBV7-9	-	TRBJ2-7	CASSLGSYEQYF	TGTGCCAGCAGCCTCGGGTCCTACGAGCAGTACTTC
once	TRBV5-8	TRBD1	TRBJ1-5	CASSPGQGLNQPQHF	TGTGCCAGCAGCCCAGGACAGGGGTTGAATCAGCCCCAGCATTTT
-	TRBV5-1	-	TRBJ2-4	CASSLAWGASGDIQYF	TGCGCCAGCAGCTTGGCCTGGGGAGCCAGCGGAGACATTCAGTACTTC
-	TRBV28	-	TRBJ1-5	CASSLITDSNQPQHF	TGTGCCAGCAGTTTAATAACAGATAGCAATCAGCCCCAGCATTTT
few	TRBV6-1	TRBD1	TRBJ2-7	CASSDGTGGWYEQYF	TGTGCCAGCAGTGATGGGACAGGGGGCTGGTACGAGCAGTACTTC
-	TRBV19	-	TRBJ1-4	CASSPQATNEKLFF	TGTGCCAGTAGTCCTCAGGCAACTAATGAAAAACTGTTTTTT
-	TRBV19	-	TRBJ1-3	CASSTTGSSGNTIYF	TGTGCCAGTAGTACGACGGGGAGCTCTGGAAACACCATATATTTT
-	TRBV2	-	TRBJ1-5	CASKAFLVNQPQHF	TGTGCCAGCAAAGCCTTCCTAGTCAATCAGCCCCAGCATTTT
-	TRBV18	-	TRBJ2-2	CASSPSPQDTGELFF	TGTGCCAGCTCACCGTCGCCTCAGGACACCGGGGAGCTGTTTTTT
-	TRBV5-5	TRBD1	TRBJ1-5	CASSTTDRRDQPQHF	TGTGCCAGCAGTACTACGGACAGGAGGGATCAGCCCCAGCATTTT
-	TRBV6-1	-	TRBJ1-6	CASSEYGGNSPLHF	TGTGCCAGCAGTGAATACGGGGGGAATTCACCCCTCCACTTT
-	TRBV3-1/TRBV3-2	TRBD1	TRBJ2-7	CASSQEDRVYEQYF	TGTGCCAGCAGCCAAGAGGACAGGGTCTACGAGCAGTACTTC
-	TRBV15	TRBD1	TRBJ1-5	CATSRGDRAYQPQHF	TGTGCCACCAGCAGAGGGGACAGGGCGTATCAGCCCCAGCATTTT
-	TRBV10-3	-	TRBJ1-2	CAISDIRYNYGYTF	TGTGCCATCAGTGATATCAGGTACAACTATGGCTACACCTTC